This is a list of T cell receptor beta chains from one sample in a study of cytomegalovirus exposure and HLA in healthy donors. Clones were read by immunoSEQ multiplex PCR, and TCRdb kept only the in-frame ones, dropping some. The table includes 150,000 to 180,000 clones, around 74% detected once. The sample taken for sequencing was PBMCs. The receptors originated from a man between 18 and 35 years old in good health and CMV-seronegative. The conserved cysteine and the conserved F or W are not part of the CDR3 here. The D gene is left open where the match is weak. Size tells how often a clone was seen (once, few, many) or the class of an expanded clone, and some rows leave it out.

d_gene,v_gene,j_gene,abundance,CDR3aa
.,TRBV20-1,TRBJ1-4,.,SARIREKLF
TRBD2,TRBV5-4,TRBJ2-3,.,ASSWGSLAGSTDTQY
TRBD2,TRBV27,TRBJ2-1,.,ASSLSGGWEGDNEQF
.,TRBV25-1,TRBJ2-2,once,ASSGPTRTGELF
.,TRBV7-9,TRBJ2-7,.,ASSPAYGSYEQY
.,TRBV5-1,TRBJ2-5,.,ASSGTPNKRETQY
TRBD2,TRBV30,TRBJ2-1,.,AWSQRDLF
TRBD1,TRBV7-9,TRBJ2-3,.,SSSPGTGGITDTQY
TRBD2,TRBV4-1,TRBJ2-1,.,ASSPPGSGRIYEQF
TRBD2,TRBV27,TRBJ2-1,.,ASSLFGAGVSSYNEQF
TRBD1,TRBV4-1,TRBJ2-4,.,ASSQLDRALAKNIQY
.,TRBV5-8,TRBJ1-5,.,ASSPRAGQGGPQH
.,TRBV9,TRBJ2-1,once,ASSLDGSSYNEQF
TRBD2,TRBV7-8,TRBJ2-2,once,ASPLRPGRVNTGELF
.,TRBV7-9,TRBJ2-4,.,ASSLGGLLAKNIQY
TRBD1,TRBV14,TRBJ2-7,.,ASSQDGTGVYEQY
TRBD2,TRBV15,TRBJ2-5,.,ATRLGLAGATDPEETQY
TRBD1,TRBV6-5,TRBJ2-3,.,ASSTGGADTQY
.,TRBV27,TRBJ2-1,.,ASSLEQGAYNEQF
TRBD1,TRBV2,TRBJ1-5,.,ASRRGLQGNNQPQH
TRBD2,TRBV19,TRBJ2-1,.,ASSSATSGRGF
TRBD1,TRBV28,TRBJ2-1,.,ASSTGQGHYNEQF
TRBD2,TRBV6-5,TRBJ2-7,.,ASSWGGLGIRGEQY
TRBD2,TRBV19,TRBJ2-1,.,ASSTSGSGYNEQF
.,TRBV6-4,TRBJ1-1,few,ASSPGGGGSTEAF
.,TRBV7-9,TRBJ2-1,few,ASTANPAKYNEQF
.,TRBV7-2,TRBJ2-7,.,ASSLGGVYEQY
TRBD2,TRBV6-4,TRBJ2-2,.,ASSASAGDSTGELF
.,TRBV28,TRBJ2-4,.,ATLLTQGLAKNIQY
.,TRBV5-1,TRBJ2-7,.,ASSLERSSYEQY
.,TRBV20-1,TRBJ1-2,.,GASFGYT
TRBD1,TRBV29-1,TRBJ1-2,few,SVLRQGRTGYT
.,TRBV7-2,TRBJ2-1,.,ASSLVMGGYNEQF
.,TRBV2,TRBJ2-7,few,ASSARGHSYEQY
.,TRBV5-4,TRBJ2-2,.,ASRSDINTGELF
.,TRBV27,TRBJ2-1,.,ASRVGAQSSYNEQF
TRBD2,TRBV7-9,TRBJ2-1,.,ASSLVGLALSYNEQF
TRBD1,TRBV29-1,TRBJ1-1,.,SAQGALSTEAF
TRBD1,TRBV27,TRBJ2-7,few,ASSSGTGGYEQY
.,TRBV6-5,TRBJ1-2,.,ASSSLGGGGYT